The 21 T cell receptor beta chains listed next were all sequenced from one sample in a study of cytomegalovirus exposure and HLA in healthy donors. The PCR used 60 Vbeta and 13 Jbeta primers. Only in-frame clones appear in the TCRdb table, and some are missing; sequencing was by immunoSEQ multiplex PCR. The data hold 150,000 to 200,000 clones, with 65% to 85% observed a single time. The sequenced material came from PBMCs. The receptors stem from a woman aged 45-65 years in good health and CMV-seropositive.

The gene calls are TRBV6-5 and TRBJ2-1; TRBD2 aligns across 13 bases. With V trimmed by 5 bases and J by 6 bases, 4 bases remained unmatched. This CDR3 contains 15 residues. CDR1 MNHEY and CDR2 SVGAGI come from the germline V gene. For the CDR3, the DNA is TGTGCCAGCAGTGGGACTAGCGGGATGGGCAATGAGCAGTTCTTC. This sequence encodes CASSGTSGMGNEQFF.

This clone was picked up one time. V gene TRBV7-9 combines with J gene TRBJ2-7; D is ambiguous. The V and J ends lost 2 bases and 5 bases respectively, with 10 bases between them. The germline V gene has CDR1 SEHNR and CDR2 FQNEAQ (reference sequence). The CDR3 length is 13 residues. Here the CDR3 DNA reads TGTGCCAGCAGCTTAACCACAGCCAACGAGCAGTACTTC. It translates to CASSLTTANEQYF.

The chain joins TRBV6-5 to TRBJ2-7; TRBD2 matches at 7 bases. The ends lost 4 bases at V and 1 base at J; junction bases unmatched: 10. The CDR3 length is 16 residues. The germline V gene has CDR1 MNHEY and CDR2 SVGAGI. As DNA, the CDR3 is TGTGCCAGCAGTTCCCCCCTGGGCGGGGGTTCCTACGAGCAGTACTTC. Translated, it gives CASSSPLGGGSYEQYF.

This chain joins TRBV30 and TRBJ2-7; 9 bases fit TRBD2. V was clipped by 5 bases and J by 4 bases; unmatched bases: 12. CDR3 length: 15 residues. Per germline, CDR1 GTSNPN and CDR2 SVGIG (reference sequence). DNA of the CDR3: TGTGCCTGGGCCGAGCGGGAGGATAGCGGATACGAGCAGTACTTC. It encodes CAWAEREDSGYEQYF.

The chain couples TRBV10-1 to TRBJ2-5; a possible D gene is TRBD2 (6 bases). The CDR3 has 15 amino acids. Germline V gives CDR1 WNHNN, CDR2 SYGVQD (reference sequence). Trimming cost V 0 bases and J 5 bases, with 13 bases left between them. Here the CDR3 reads CASSESLEGYETQYF. In DNA, the CDR3 is TGCGCCAGCAGTGAGTCGTTGGAGGGATATGAGACCCAGTACTTC.

The chain combines TRBV4-1 with TRBJ2-2; D unresolved. This CDR3 is 15 amino acids long. Germline CDR1 and CDR2: MGHRA and YSYEKL. V lost 1 base to trimming and J lost 4 bases, with 10 bases between them. In DNA form, the CDR3 reads TGCGCCAGCAGCCAAGGGGCCCCAACCACCGGGGAGCTGTTTTTT. It codes for CASSQGAPTTGELFF.

The chain is built from TRBV7-9 and TRBJ2-3; D might be TRBD2 (6 bases). The V and J ends lost 3 bases and 6 bases respectively, with 13 bases between them. The germline V gene encodes CDR1 SEHNR and CDR2 FQNEAQ (reference sequence). The CDR3 is made up of 14 amino acids. The chain's CDR3 is CASSFGLREDTQYF. CDR3 coding DNA: TGTGCCAGCAGCTTTGGACTTCGGGAGGATACGCAGTATTTT.

The chain employs TRBV7-2 and TRBJ2-6, with D perhaps TRBD1 (6 bases). This CDR3 contains 15 residues. Germline V gene lookup returns CDR1 SGHTA and CDR2 FQGNSA. The V and J ends lost 4 bases and 4 bases respectively, with 11 bases between them. The CDR3 region has the DNA TGTGCCAGCAGCTCAACAGGGTTCGGGGCCAACGTCCTGACTTTC. This sequence encodes CASSSTGFGANVLTF.

This chain links TRBV5-6 with TRBJ2-5; D is possibly TRBD1 (5 bases). The germline CDR1 and CDR2 sequences are SGHDT and YYEEEE. Trimming pared 3 bases from V and 5 bases from J, leaving 14 bases between. This CDR3 is 14 amino acids long. CDR3 in amino acids: CASSSPRDGETQYF. The DNA of the CDR3 is TGTGCCAGCAGCTCCCCCAGGGATGGGGAGACCCAGTACTTC. Drawing the rest from reference TRBV5-6 and TRBJ2-5, the complete variable domain is DAGVTQSPTHLIKTRGQQVTLRCSPKSGHDTVSWYQQALGQGPQFIFQYYEEEERQRGNFPDRFSGHQFPNYSSELNVNALLLGDSALYLCASSSPRDGETQYFGPGTRLLVL.

The chain uses TRBV27 and TRBJ2-7, with TRBD2 as a possible D gene (6 bases). Per germline, CDR1 MNHEY and CDR2 SMNVEV (reference sequence). The V end lost 2 bases, the J end lost 1 base, and 9 bases lay between the germline ends. The CDR3 length is 14 residues. The CDR3 DNA reads TGTGCCAGCAGTTTAATCGGGGGTTCCTACGAGCAGTACTTC. Translated: CASSLIGGSYEQYF.

This chain connects TRBV6-6 to TRBJ1-1, with 8 bases matching TRBD1. Germline lookup yields CDR1 MNHNY and CDR2 SVGAGI (reference sequence). After removal of 2 bases from V and 7 bases from J, the junction contained 3 bases not matched to a gene. This CDR3 comprises 13 residues. The CDR3 sequence is CASSYTDRGEAFF. The CDR3 DNA follows: TGTGCCAGCAGTTACACCGACAGGGGTGAAGCTTTCTTT.

The DNA of the CDR3 is TGTGCCAGCAGCTTTAGCGGGGGGAACACCGGGGAGCTGTTTTTT. This translates into CASSFSGGNTGELFF. The chain employs TRBV11-3 and TRBJ2-2; 9 bases fit TRBD2. CDR1 and CDR2 from the germline V gene are SGHNT and YENEEA. This CDR3 has 15 residues. V trimming: 3 bases; J trimming: 1 base; junction bases outside the gene matches: 0.

About this clone itself: The sample has other DNA sequences that encode this CDR3 too. The chain is built from TRBV6-1 and TRBJ2-1; 8 bases are shared with TRBD1. Germline CDR1 reads MNHNS; CDR2 reads SASEGT. The CDR3 is 14 amino acids. J gave up 9 bases and V 5 bases, and 9 bases lay outside the gene matches. The CDR3 loop is CASSSPGQGPEQFF. CDR3 sequence (DNA): TGTGCCAGCAGTTCACCAGGACAGGGTCCTGAGCAGTTCTTC.

V gene TRBV9 combines with J gene TRBJ2-1; 7 nucleotides agree with TRBD2. The CDR3 loop spans 11 amino acids. Germline V gene data show CDR1 as SGDLS and CDR2 as YYNGEE. V was pared by 3 bases and J by 10 bases, with 1 base of the junction left unmatched. The DNA for the CDR3 is TGTGCCAGCAGCGCAGCGGGGGAGCAGTTCTTC. Amino acid sequence: CASSAAGEQFF. The variable domain in full, with the rest retrieved from reference TRBV9 and TRBJ2-1, is DSGVTQTPKHLITATGQRVTLRCSPRSGDLSVYWYQQSLDQGLQFLIQYYNGEERAKGNILERFSAQQFPDLHSELNLSSLELGDSALYFCASSAAGEQFFGPGTRLTVL.

This sequence joins TRBV7-2 and TRBJ2-1; 11 nucleotides line up with TRBD2. There are 18 residues in the CDR3. CDR1 and CDR2 from the germline V gene are SGHTA and FQGNSA. The ends lost 4 bases at V and 1 base at J; junction bases unmatched: 9. Written as DNA, the CDR3 is TGTGCCAGCAGCTCGGTGGGTCTAGCGGGGGGTTCCTACAATGAGCAGTTCTTC. This gives the protein CASSSVGLAGGSYNEQFF.

The chain links TRBV30 to TRBJ2-6; D possibly corresponds to TRBD2 (6 bases). The CDR3 sequence is 15 residues long. Per the germline V gene, CDR1 is GTSNPN and CDR2 is SVGIG (reference sequence). V lost 0 bases and J lost 2, with 8 bases in between. In DNA, the CDR3 is TGTGCCTGGAGTGTAACGGGAGCTGGGGCCAACGTCCTGACTTTC. Amino acids: CAWSVTGAGANVLTF.

This chain links TRBV7-9 with TRBJ2-2, with D perhaps matching TRBD2 (6 bases). Germline CDR1 reads SEHNR; CDR2 reads FQNEAQ (reference sequence). There are 15 residues in the CDR3. V lost 5 bases, J lost 5 bases, and 15 bases lay in between. The CDR3 DNA follows: TGTGCCAGCAGCGGAGGGACTTACCTGACCGGGGAGCTGTTTTTT. It translates to CASSGGTYLTGELFF.

The V call is TRBV6-5, the J call TRBJ1-2, with TRBD1 matching over 9 bases. CDR3 length: 14 residues. Germline V CDR1 and CDR2: MNHEY, SVGAGI. The J segment lost 6 bases and the V segment lost 4 bases, leaving 6 bases of the junction unmatched. CDR3 in amino acids: CASSWTGEVDGYTF. In DNA form, the CDR3 reads TGTGCCAGCAGTTGGACAGGGGAGGTGGATGGCTACACCTTC.

This clone was recorded a few times. The rearrangement uses TRBV19 and TRBJ2-2; a weak D match, TRBD2 (5 bases). The germline CDR1 and CDR2 sequences are LNHDA and SQIVND (reference sequence). CDR3 length: 14 amino acids. V lost 6 bases, J lost 7 bases, and 15 bases lay in between. In DNA form, the CDR3 reads TGTGCCAGTAGGGGCGGGTTGGAGTTCGGGGAGCTGTTTTTT. It yields the protein CASRGGLEFGELFF.

The chain carries TRBV6-6 and TRBJ1-1; maybe TRBD1 (6 bases). Between the trimmed V and J ends, which lost 4 bases and 3 bases, there was a span of 9 bases. CDR3 length equals 13 residues. Germline CDR1 MNHNY, CDR2 SVGAGI (reference sequence). The DNA of the CDR3 is TGTGCCAGCAGTTTCGGACAGCACACTGAAGCTTTCTTT. It codes for CASSFGQHTEAFF.

The chain recombines TRBV30 with TRBJ1-5, with no clear D. The V gene lost 0 bases and the J gene lost 4 bases, with 10 bases spanning the gap. The germline V gene encodes CDR1 GTSNPN and CDR2 SVGIG (reference sequence). There are 14 residues in the CDR3. The CDR3 region has the DNA TGTGCCTGGAGTGTATCCCTCAGAAATCAGCCCCAGCATTTT. It specifies CAWSVSLRNQPQHF.